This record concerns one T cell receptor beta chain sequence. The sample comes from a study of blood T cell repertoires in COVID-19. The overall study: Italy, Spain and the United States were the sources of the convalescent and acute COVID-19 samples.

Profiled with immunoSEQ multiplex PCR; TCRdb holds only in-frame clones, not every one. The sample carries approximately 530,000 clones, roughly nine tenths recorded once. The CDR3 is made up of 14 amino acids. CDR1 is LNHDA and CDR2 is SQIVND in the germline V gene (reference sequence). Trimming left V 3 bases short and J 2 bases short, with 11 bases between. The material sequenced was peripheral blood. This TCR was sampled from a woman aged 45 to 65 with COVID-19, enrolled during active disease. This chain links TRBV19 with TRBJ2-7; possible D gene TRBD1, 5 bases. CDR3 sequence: CASSIDGATYEQYF. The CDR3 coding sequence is TGTGCCAGTAGTATTGATGGGGCCACCTACGAGCAGTACTTC. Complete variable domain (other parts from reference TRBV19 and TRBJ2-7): DGGITQSPKYLFRKEGQNVTLSCEQNLNHDAMYWYRQDPGQGLRLIYYSQIVNDFQKGDIAEGYSVSREKKESFPLTVTSAQKNPTAFYLCASSIDGATYEQYFGPGTRLTVT.